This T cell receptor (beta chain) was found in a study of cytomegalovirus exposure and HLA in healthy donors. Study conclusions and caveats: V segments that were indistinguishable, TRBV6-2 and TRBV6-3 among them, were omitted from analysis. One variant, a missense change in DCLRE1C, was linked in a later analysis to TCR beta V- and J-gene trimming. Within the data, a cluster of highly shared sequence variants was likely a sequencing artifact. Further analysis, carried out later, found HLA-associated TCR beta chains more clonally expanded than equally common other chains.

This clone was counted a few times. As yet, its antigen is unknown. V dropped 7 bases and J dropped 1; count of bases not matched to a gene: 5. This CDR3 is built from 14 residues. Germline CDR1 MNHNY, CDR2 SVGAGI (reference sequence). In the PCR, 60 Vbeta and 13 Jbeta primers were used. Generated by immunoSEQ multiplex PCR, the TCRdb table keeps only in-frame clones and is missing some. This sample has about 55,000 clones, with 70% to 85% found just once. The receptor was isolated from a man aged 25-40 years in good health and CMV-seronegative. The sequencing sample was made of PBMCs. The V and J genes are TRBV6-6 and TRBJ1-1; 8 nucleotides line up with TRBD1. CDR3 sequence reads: CASNPGGRNTEAFF. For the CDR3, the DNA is TGTGCCAGCAACCCAGGGGGCCGGAACACTGAAGCTTTCTTT.